What follows is one TCR beta chain and its context. Profiled with immunoSEQ multiplex PCR; TCRdb holds only in-frame clones, not every one. The sample has 130,000 to 150,000 clones, about 91% seen once. This specimen belongs to a study of T cell responses to AZD1222 COVID-19 vaccine. Study as a whole: Pooling of second doses given at about 4 or about 12 weeks was done.

Trimming took 2 bases from V and 2 from J; bases not matched to a gene: 3. Looked up from germline, CDR1 is SGHNT and CDR2 is YYREEE (reference sequence). This CDR3 region has 15 residues. This specimen consisted of peripheral blood, obtained on day 0 of AZD1222 vaccination. The receptor was derived from an adult in good health. The chain has TRBV5-4 and TRBJ2-2; 7 nucleotides line up with TRBD1. CDR3 loop: CASSFGTANTGELFF. CDR3 coding DNA: TGTGCCAGCAGCTTTGGGACAGCCAACACCGGGGAGCTGTTTTTT.